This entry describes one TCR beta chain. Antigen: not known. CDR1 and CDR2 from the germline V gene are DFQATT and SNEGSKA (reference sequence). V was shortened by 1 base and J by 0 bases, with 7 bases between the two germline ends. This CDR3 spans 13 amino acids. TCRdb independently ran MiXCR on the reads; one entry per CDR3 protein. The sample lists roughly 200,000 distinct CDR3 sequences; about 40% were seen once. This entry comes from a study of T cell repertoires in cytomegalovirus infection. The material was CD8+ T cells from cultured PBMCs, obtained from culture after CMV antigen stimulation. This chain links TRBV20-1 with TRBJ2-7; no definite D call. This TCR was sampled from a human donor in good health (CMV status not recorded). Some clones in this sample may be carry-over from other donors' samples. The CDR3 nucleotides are TGCAGTGCTAGAGGCGGCGCCTCCTACGAGCAGTACTTC. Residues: CSARGGASYEQYF.